The T cell receptor beta chain described here comes from a study of shared clonotypes between healthy human individuals. Study at large: Three CD4 naive, three CD4 memory, two CD8 naive and one CD8 memory plate were used per donor.

CDR3 length equals 13 residues. Deletions cut 10 bases from V and 1 base from J, with 13 bases between. CDR1 and CDR2 (germline): MNHNY, SVGAGI (reference sequence). Study-level points and caveats: Compared with clonotypes that all four donors shared, non-shared clonotypes had lower generation probabilities. The study drew on few donors, limiting represented genetic and exposure-history diversity.

As for this clone: Its antigen is currently unknown.

Naive-designated CD8 cells lacked CD45RO, were positively enriched for CCR7, and omitted terminally differentiated effector memory CD45RA+ cells. All participating donors were Caucasian adults from Nashville, Tennessee. Profiled with immunoSEQ multiplex PCR; TCRdb holds only in-frame clones, not every one. In the table there are about 2,100,000 clones, more than 85% of which are singletons. Specimen: naive CD8+ T cells from PBMCs. The chain has TRBV6-6 and TRBJ1-1; D is uncertain. The sequence came from a young man in good health. Some clones in this sample may be carry-over from other donors' samples. The CDR3 is CATGIGQNTEAFF. CDR3 DNA: TGTGCCACCGGAATTGGGCAGAACACTGAAGCTTTCTTT.